The entry below gives a single T cell receptor (beta chain) sequence along with its context. This CDR3 is built from 11 residues. The germline CDR1 and CDR2 sequences are SQVTM and ANQGSEA. The V and J ends lost 8 bases and 4 bases respectively, with 9 bases between them. Cohort allocation depended upon clinical history that participants reported. Libraries were prepared by immunoSEQ multiplex PCR; TCRdb keeps only in-frame clonotypes and omits some of them. The sample contains approximately 150,000 clones, 80% to 85% of which appear only once. This record belongs to a study of blood T cell repertoires in COVID-19. Study context: Sample material is recorded as cDNA or gDNA derived from T cells, B-cell-depleted T cells, or PBMCs.

The receptor was isolated from a man between 65 and 85 years old who had been exposed to COVID-19. Sequenced material: PBMCs or T cells enriched from blood (not recorded which). The rearrangement joins TRBV29-1 to TRBJ1-3; no reliable D call. The CDR3 sequence is CSSLRGNTIYF. CDR3 nucleotides: TGCAGCTCCCTGAGAGGAAACACCATATATTTT.